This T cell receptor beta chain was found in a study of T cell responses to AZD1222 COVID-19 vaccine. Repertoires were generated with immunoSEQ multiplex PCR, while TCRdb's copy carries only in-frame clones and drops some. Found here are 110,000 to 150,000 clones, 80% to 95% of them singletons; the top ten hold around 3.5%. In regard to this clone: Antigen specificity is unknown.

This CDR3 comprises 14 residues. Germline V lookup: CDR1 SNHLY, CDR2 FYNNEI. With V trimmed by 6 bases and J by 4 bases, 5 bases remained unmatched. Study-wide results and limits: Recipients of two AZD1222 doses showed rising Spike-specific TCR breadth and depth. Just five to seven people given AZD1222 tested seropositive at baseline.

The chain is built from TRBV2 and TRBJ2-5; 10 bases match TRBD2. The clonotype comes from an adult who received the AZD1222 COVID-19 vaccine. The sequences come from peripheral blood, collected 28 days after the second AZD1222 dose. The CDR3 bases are TGTGCCAGCAGGGACCCTAGCGGGGGAGAGACCCAGTACTTC. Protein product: CASRDPSGGETQYF.